This is a list of T cell receptor beta chains from one sample in a study of CD8 T cells in Susac syndrome. A single record per CDR3 protein comes from TCRdb applying MiXCR to the immunoSEQ multiplex PCR reads. The table records 150,000 to 200,000 distinct CDR3 sequences, about 94% of them present only once. Sequenced: CD4+ T cells from PBMCs. These receptors were collected from a human donor in good health. Both conserved end residues are part of each CDR3. The D gene is left open where the match is weak. Not every row has a clone size; where given, it reads once, few, many or a size class.

D gene: NA; V gene: TRBV18; J gene: TRBJ1-5; clone size: NA; CDR3 protein: CASSRLDNQPQHF; CDR3 DNA: TGTGCCAGCTCACGGCTCGACAATCAGCCCCAGCATTTT
D gene: NA; V gene: TRBV6-2/TRBV6-3; J gene: TRBJ2-6; clone size: once; CDR3 protein: CASSYRAVGANVLTF; CDR3 DNA: TGTGCCAGCAGTTACCGGGCGGTTGGGGCCAACGTCCTGACTTTC
D gene: NA; V gene: TRBV14; J gene: TRBJ2-7; clone size: NA; CDR3 protein: CASSLSGASSEQYF; CDR3 DNA: TGTGCCAGCAGCCTCTCCGGGGCGTCCTCCGAGCAGTACTTC
D gene: NA; V gene: TRBV12-3/TRBV12-4; J gene: TRBJ2-7; clone size: few; CDR3 protein: CASSLDGTYEQYF; CDR3 DNA: TGTGCCAGCAGTTTGGACGGGACCTACGAGCAGTACTTC
D gene: NA; V gene: TRBV3-1; J gene: TRBJ1-2; clone size: NA; CDR3 protein: CASSQEGPGRYGYTF; CDR3 DNA: TGTGCCAGCAGCCAAGAAGGTCCAGGGAGGTATGGCTACACCTTC
D gene: NA; V gene: TRBV29-1; J gene: TRBJ2-5; clone size: NA; CDR3 protein: CSARTINQETQYF; CDR3 DNA: TGCAGCGCTAGGACGATTAACCAAGAGACCCAGTACTTC
D gene: NA; V gene: TRBV24-1; J gene: TRBJ2-2; clone size: NA; CDR3 protein: CATSDWAGRTGELFF; CDR3 DNA: TGTGCCACCAGTGATTGGGCAGGGAGGACCGGGGAGCTGTTTTTT
D gene: TRBD1; V gene: TRBV10-3; J gene: TRBJ2-7; clone size: NA; CDR3 protein: CAIRPGQGLHEQYF; CDR3 DNA: TGTGCCATCAGACCGGGACAGGGTCTACACGAGCAGTACTTC
D gene: NA; V gene: TRBV11-2; J gene: TRBJ2-7; clone size: NA; CDR3 protein: CASSLELGIYEQYF; CDR3 DNA: TGTGCCAGCAGCTTAGAGCTAGGAATCTACGAGCAGTACTTC
D gene: NA; V gene: TRBV20-1; J gene: TRBJ1-2; clone size: NA; CDR3 protein: CSAHPGGAASGGYTF; CDR3 DNA: TGCAGTGCTCATCCCGGAGGGGCTGCGTCGGGGGGCTACACCTTC
D gene: NA; V gene: TRBV2; J gene: TRBJ1-5; clone size: NA; CDR3 protein: CASSEAGGQPQHF; CDR3 DNA: TGTGCCAGCAGTGAAGCGGGGGGTCAGCCCCAGCATTTT
D gene: TRBD1; V gene: TRBV7-2; J gene: TRBJ2-7; clone size: NA; CDR3 protein: CASSLAGTGPYEQYF; CDR3 DNA: TGTGCCAGCAGCTTAGCCGGGACAGGGCCCTACGAGCAGTACTTC
D gene: NA; V gene: TRBV5-1; J gene: TRBJ1-2; clone size: NA; CDR3 protein: CASSLRAAGSNYGYTF; CDR3 DNA: TGCGCCAGCAGCTTGCGGGCGGCGGGCTCGAACTATGGCTACACCTTC
D gene: TRBD2; V gene: TRBV20-1; J gene: TRBJ2-5; clone size: NA; CDR3 protein: CSAMGLSTSGGETQYF; CDR3 DNA: TGCAGTGCTATGGGATTATCGACTAGCGGTGGGGAGACCCAGTACTTC
D gene: TRBD1; V gene: TRBV10-3; J gene: TRBJ2-3; clone size: NA; CDR3 protein: CATGDRGPGDTQYF; CDR3 DNA: TGTGCCACAGGAGACAGGGGCCCTGGAGATACGCAGTATTTT
D gene: NA; V gene: TRBV6-5; J gene: TRBJ2-6; clone size: NA; CDR3 protein: CASSNDRDSVLTF; CDR3 DNA: TGTGCCAGCAGTAACGACAGGGACTCCGTCCTGACTTTC
D gene: TRBD2; V gene: TRBV4-3; J gene: TRBJ2-1; clone size: NA; CDR3 protein: CASSQDLGLGNEQFF; CDR3 DNA: TGCGCCAGCAGCCAAGATTTGGGACTAGGGAATGAGCAGTTCTTC
D gene: NA; V gene: TRBV7-2; J gene: TRBJ2-1; clone size: NA; CDR3 protein: CASHDPVSEQFF; CDR3 DNA: TGTGCCAGTCATGACCCCGTGAGTGAGCAGTTCTTC
D gene: TRBD1; V gene: TRBV12-3/TRBV12-4; J gene: TRBJ2-7; clone size: NA; CDR3 protein: CASTDRGSYEQYF; CDR3 DNA: TGTGCCAGCACTGACAGGGGGAGCTACGAGCAGTACTTC
D gene: TRBD1; V gene: TRBV2; J gene: TRBJ1-6; clone size: NA; CDR3 protein: CASGGTGWNSPLHF; CDR3 DNA: TGTGCCAGCGGAGGGACAGGGTGGAATTCACCCCTCCACTTT
D gene: NA; V gene: TRBV24-1; J gene: TRBJ2-3; clone size: NA; CDR3 protein: CATRDGSTDTQYF; CDR3 DNA: TGTGCCACCAGGGATGGGAGTACAGATACGCAGTATTTT
D gene: TRBD1; V gene: TRBV20-1; J gene: TRBJ2-5; clone size: NA; CDR3 protein: CSATFLGQGSKETQYF; CDR3 DNA: TGCAGTGCTACATTCTTGGGACAGGGCTCTAAAGAGACCCAGTACTTC
D gene: NA; V gene: TRBV3-1; J gene: TRBJ2-7; clone size: NA; CDR3 protein: CASSPLGASEQYF; CDR3 DNA: TGTGCCAGCAGCCCTCTAGGGGCTAGCGAGCAGTACTTC
D gene: TRBD1; V gene: TRBV29-1; J gene: TRBJ2-3; clone size: NA; CDR3 protein: CSVFFGTGGDTQYF; CDR3 DNA: TGCAGCGTTTTCTTCGGGACAGGGGGGGATACGCAGTATTTT
D gene: NA; V gene: TRBV5-1; J gene: TRBJ2-7; clone size: NA; CDR3 protein: CASSRGNSALPYEQYF; CDR3 DNA: TGCGCCAGCAGCCGGGGGAACAGCGCCCTCCCCTACGAGCAGTACTTC
D gene: NA; V gene: TRBV12-2; J gene: TRBJ2-1; clone size: NA; CDR3 protein: CASPPPHTSGGALYYEQFF; CDR3 DNA: TGTGCAAGTCCCCCGCCCCATACTAGCGGGGGGGCACTGTACTATGAGCAGTTCTTC
D gene: NA; V gene: TRBV3-1; J gene: TRBJ2-7; clone size: NA; CDR3 protein: CASSQVLLQGYEQYF; CDR3 DNA: TGTGCCAGCAGCCAAGTTCTCCTACAGGGTTACGAGCAGTACTTC
D gene: NA; V gene: TRBV2; J gene: TRBJ1-2; clone size: NA; CDR3 protein: CASTKENYGYTF; CDR3 DNA: TGTGCCAGCACTAAGGAAAACTATGGCTACACCTTC
D gene: NA; V gene: TRBV29-1; J gene: TRBJ1-2; clone size: NA; CDR3 protein: CSVSRDDGGYTF; CDR3 DNA: TGCAGTGTCTCCCGGGACGACGGGGGCTACACCTTC
D gene: NA; V gene: TRBV7-2; J gene: TRBJ2-2; clone size: NA; CDR3 protein: CASSLSGANTGELFF; CDR3 DNA: TGTGCCAGCAGCTTATCAGGGGCGAACACCGGGGAGCTGTTTTTT
D gene: NA; V gene: TRBV5-1; J gene: TRBJ1-4; clone size: NA; CDR3 protein: CASSLVSVGKDEKLFF; CDR3 DNA: TGCGCCAGCAGCTTGGTATCCGTGGGAAAGGATGAAAAACTGTTTTTT